This T cell receptor (beta chain) was identified during a study of siplizumab effects on memory and regulatory T cells. Germline V lookup: CDR1 SQVTM, CDR2 ANQGSEA. This CDR3 is built from 15 residues. Trimming removed 7 bases from V and 2 bases from J, with 19 bases in between. Only in-frame clones appear in the TCRdb table, and some are missing; sequencing was by immunoSEQ multiplex PCR. The table shows around 99,000 clones, with around 90% occurring only once. J is TRBJ2-3 and V is TRBV29-1; the D is unclear. The receptor was derived from a human donor in good health. Sequenced material: Tregs sorted from blood. For the CDR3, the DNA is TGCAGCGGCCAGAGTCTGGAAAAAACCACAGATACGCAGTATTTT. This translates into CSGQSLEKTTDTQYF.